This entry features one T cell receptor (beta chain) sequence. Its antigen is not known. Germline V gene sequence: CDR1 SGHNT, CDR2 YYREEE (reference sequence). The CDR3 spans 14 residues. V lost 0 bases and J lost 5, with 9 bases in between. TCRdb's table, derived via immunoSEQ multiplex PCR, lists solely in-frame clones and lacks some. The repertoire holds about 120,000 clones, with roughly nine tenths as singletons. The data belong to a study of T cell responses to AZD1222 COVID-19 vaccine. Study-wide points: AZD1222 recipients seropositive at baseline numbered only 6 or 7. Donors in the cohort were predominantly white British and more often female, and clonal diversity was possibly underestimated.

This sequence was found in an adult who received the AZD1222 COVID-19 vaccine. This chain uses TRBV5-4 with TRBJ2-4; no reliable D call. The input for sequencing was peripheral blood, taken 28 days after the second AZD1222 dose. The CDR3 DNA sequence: TGTGCCAGCAGCTTGGGGAATGAGCAAAACATTCAGTACTTC. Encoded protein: CASSLGNEQNIQYF. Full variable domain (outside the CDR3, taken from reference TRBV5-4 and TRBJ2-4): ETGVTQSPTHLIKTRGQQVTLRCSSQSGHNTVSWYQQALGQGPQFIFQYYREEENGRGNFPPRFSGLQFPNYSSELNVNALELDDSALYLCASSLGNEQNIQYFGAGTRLSVL.